This TCR beta chain appears in the sequencing data of a study of T cells in Graves' hyperthyroidism and ophthalmopathy. CDR3 length equals 15 residues. Looked up from germline, CDR1 is PRHDT and CDR2 is FYEKMQ (reference sequence). V lost 7 bases, J lost 7 bases, and 23 bases lay in between. RNA transcripts provided the source from which TCR beta CDR3 regions were amplified. HTBI primers were the set used in a first-round RT-PCR of the TCR CDR3. Each CDR3 protein is one row after TCRdb ran MiXCR on the multiplex PCR reads. The data contain under 550,000 distinct CDR3 sequences, just under 20% of them seen just once; the ten biggest clones take up over 45%. A word on this clonotype: The target antigen is unknown.

The study's findings and limits: Prediction of ophthalmopathy progression came a median approximately 6 months pre-onset.

The sample taken for sequencing was blood. The TCR was taken from a man in his forties with Graves' ophthalmopathy. This chain links TRBV13 with TRBJ2-7; weak D call: TRBD2 (6 bases). The CDR3 loop is CASKKAGPHSGEQYF. For the CDR3, the DNA is TGTGCCAGCAAAAAGGCGGGACCACACTCTGGTGAGCAGTACTTC.